A selection of T cell receptor beta chains follows, all from one sample in a study of shared clonotypes between healthy human individuals. Here immunoSEQ multiplex PCR was the method, and the copy in TCRdb shows in-frame clones only, minus some. This sample carries approximately 440,000 clones, 60% to 80% of them seen once, and the ten largest clones take approximately 12%. Sequenced material: PBMCs. All receptors come from a woman aged 40 to 50 in good health. Some clones in this sample may be carry-over from other donors' samples. Both conserved end residues are part of each CDR3.

length,V,CDR3
13,TRBV29-1,CSVVRGTTGELFF
15,TRBV28,CASTPSGGNYNEQFF
14,TRBV9,CASSGTGESDTQYF
13,TRBV2,CASRILGTYEQYF
13,TRBV29-1,CSVYDTGVGELFF
12,TRBV30,CAWSVDGTEAFF
12,TRBV28,CASSFRGLGYTF
14,TRBV28,CASSRRGHGYEQYF
13,TRBV2,CASRVQVNEKLFF
15,TRBV7-2,CASSLATQGGYGYTF
13,TRBV27,CATNGRSTDTQYF
14,TRBV5-4,CASSGKTGISGYTF
13,TRBV7-2,CASSKPTGSEQYF
14,TRBV28,CASSSPGSGNEQYF
15,TRBV28,CASSSSHGGSYEQYF